The 17 T cell receptor beta chains given below trace back to one sample, sequenced in a study of T-cell memory formation after mild COVID-19. TCRdb itself ran the 5' RACE reads through MiXCR, one entry per CDR3 protein. The sample records 450,000 to 650,000 distinct CDR3 sequences, about a sixth being singletons. Sequencing was done on a sample of PBMCs or a T cell subset sorted from them (not recorded which). These receptors all come from an adult woman who had mild COVID-19 (a few samples of this study predate the infection). Cell type and time point are not known.

The CDR3 DNA reads TGCGCCAGCAGCTCGGGGTCGACCGGGACAAGCACCGGGGAGCTGTTTTTT. Amino acids: CASSSGSTGTSTGELFF. This chain uses TRBV5-1 with TRBJ2-2; possibly TRBD1 for D (6 bases). The CDR3 covers 17 residues. Germline V CDR1 and CDR2: SGHRS, YFSETQ. V dropped 3 bases and J dropped 4 bases, with 19 bases sitting between them.

This clonotype occurred many times. The chain links TRBV5-1 to TRBJ2-7; 7 bases agree with TRBD1. In germline, CDR1 is SGHRS, CDR2 YFSETQ. V trimming: 1 base; J trimming: 1 base; junction bases outside the gene matches: 5. This CDR3 spans 15 amino acids. The CDR3 protein is CASSLLGDSSYEQYF. The CDR3 DNA reads as TGCGCCAGCAGCTTGTTGGGGGACAGTTCCTACGAGCAGTACTTC.

In its sample, this clonotype was seen a few times. V gene TRBV19 combines with J gene TRBJ2-1, with D tentatively TRBD2 (5 bases). CDR1 and CDR2 from the germline V gene are LNHDA and SQIVND (reference sequence). V was pared by 3 bases and J by 5 bases, with 5 bases between. The CDR3 sequence is 12 residues long. The CDR3 loop is CASSMRDNEQFF. The CDR3 DNA reads TGTGCCAGTAGTATGCGGGACAATGAGCAGTTCTTC.

This clonotype has just a few counts. The CDR3 region has the DNA TGCGCCATTGAAGGGCGAATGGGACAGGGCTATGGCTACACCTTC. It translates to CAIEGRMGQGYGYTF. V is TRBV5-1 and J is TRBJ1-2, with 9 bases identical to TRBD1. The germline gives CDR1 SGHRS, CDR2 YFSETQ. The CDR3 consists of 15 residues. With V trimmed by 9 bases and J by 4 bases, 13 bases remained unmatched.

The chain employs TRBV20-1 and TRBJ1-5; possible D gene TRBD1, 6 bases. CDR1 and CDR2 (germline): DFQATT, SNEGSKA (reference sequence). The CDR3 sequence is 15 residues long. Trimming shortened V by 1 base and J by 5 bases, and 15 bases separated the two germline ends. The CDR3 nucleotides are TGCAGTGCTAGAGTCCAGAAAGGGGGTCATCAGCCCCAGCATTTT. Protein product: CSARVQKGGHQPQHF.

The chain has TRBV9 and TRBJ2-4; D unclear. The CDR3 is 12 amino acids. CDR1 is SGDLS and CDR2 is YYNGEE in the germline V gene. V lost 7 bases, J lost 8 bases, and 13 bases lay in between. The CDR3 region has the DNA TGTGCCAGCTCAAGGTGGGATGACATTCAGTACTTC. This sequence encodes CASSRWDDIQYF.

V gene TRBV5-1 combines with J gene TRBJ1-4; the D gene is possibly TRBD1 (6 bases). This CDR3 has 15 residues. The germline CDR1 and CDR2 sequences are SGHRS and YFSETQ. The ends were cut back, 4 bases at V and 8 bases at J, with 18 bases in the middle. CDR3 sequence reads: CASSLEGRGDEKLFF. DNA for the CDR3: TGCGCCAGCAGCCTGGAGGGTAGGGGGGACGAAAAACTGTTTTTT.

This chain links TRBV7-9 with TRBJ1-1; unclear D gene. Trimming pared 5 bases from V and 3 bases from J, leaving 13 bases between. The CDR3 contains 14 residues. Germline assignment: CDR1 SEHNR and CDR2 FQNEAQ (reference sequence). In DNA form, the CDR3 reads TGTGCCAGCAGCGCACACACGAGGGACACTGAAGCTTTCTTT. Translation gives CASSAHTRDTEAFF.

This chain connects TRBV14 to TRBJ2-2; TRBD2 agrees at 8 bases. CDR3 size: 15 residues. The germline V gene has CDR1 SGHDN and CDR2 FVKESK. Losses at the gene ends were 3 bases for V and 4 bases for J; bases not matched to a gene: 4. The CDR3 nucleotides read TGTGCCAGCAGCCAGGGACTAGTTGGCACCGGGGAGCTGTTTTTT. This translates into CASSQGLVGTGELFF.

The chain has TRBV4-2 and TRBJ2-1; 8 nucleotides line up with TRBD2. The length of the CDR3 is 18 residues. Germline CDR1 LGHNA, CDR2 YNFKEQ. The V segment lost 0 bases and the J segment 0 bases; nucleotides outside the gene matches: 7. The CDR3 nucleotides read TGTGCCAGCAGCCAAGATCCACCCGGGACTAGCTCCTACAATGAGCAGTTCTTC. Translation: CASSQDPPGTSSYNEQFF.

The V and J genes are TRBV6-5 and TRBJ2-7, with 10 bases that match TRBD1. V shed 5 bases and J 4 bases; nucleotides not matched to a gene: 5. Looked up from germline, CDR1 is MNHEY and CDR2 is SVGAGI. The CDR3 length is 14 residues. The CDR3 loop reads CASSRTGQGYEQYF. The CDR3 region has the DNA TGTGCCAGCAGTCGGACGGGACAGGGGTACGAGCAGTACTTC.

This clonotype was observed a few times. The CDR3 coding sequence is TGTGCCTGGATTCGGACCGGGAGAGGGGAGCTGTTTTTT. The encoded protein is CAWIRTGRGELFF. The V call is TRBV30, the J call TRBJ2-2, with D maybe TRBD2 (6 bases). The CDR3 has 13 residues. The V end lost 4 bases, the J end lost 8 bases, and 14 bases lay between the germline ends. Germline V lookup: CDR1 GTSNPN, CDR2 SVGIG (reference sequence).

This clonotype was recorded only once. J is TRBJ1-1 and V is TRBV12-3 or TRBV12-4; 8 bases fit TRBD1. With 6 bases clipped from V and 8 bases from J, the junction kept 5 bases outside the gene matches. The CDR3 is made up of 12 amino acids. The CDR3 spells CASRSPGGEAFF. The CDR3 DNA sequence: TGTGCCAGCAGATCCCCAGGGGGCGAAGCTTTCTTT.

Only a few counts were recorded for this clonotype. The chain recombines TRBV7-2 with TRBJ1-1; D might be TRBD1 (5 bases). The germline gives CDR1 SGHTA, CDR2 FQGNSA. This CDR3 has 15 residues. V was clipped by 3 bases and J by 0 bases, with 11 bases between them. CDR3 in amino acids: CASSFSGGMNTEAFF. CDR3 coding DNA: TGTGCCAGCAGCTTCTCTGGGGGGATGAACACTGAAGCTTTCTTT.

The V call is TRBV7-6, the J call TRBJ2-3; possibly TRBD2 for D (7 bases). The CDR3 runs 17 residues. The V end lost 4 bases, the J end lost 2 bases, and 19 bases lay between the germline ends. Germline V gene lookup returns CDR1 SGHVS and CDR2 FNYEAQ. CDR3 amino acids: CASSSNRDYPFTDTQYF. The CDR3 DNA sequence: TGTGCCAGCAGCTCCAACAGGGACTATCCATTCACAGATACGCAGTATTTT.

This clonotype came up a few times. V and J are TRBV5-5 and TRBJ1-2; a possible D gene is TRBD1 (6 bases). V was trimmed by 2 bases and J by 0 bases, leaving 11 bases between them. The CDR3 is 15 amino acids. CDR1 is SGHKS and CDR2 is YYEKEE in the germline V gene (reference sequence). The CDR3 coding sequence is TGTGCCAGCAGCTTAGGACAGATCCCTAACTATGGCTACACCTTC. Encoded protein: CASSLGQIPNYGYTF. The entire variable domain, with the rest obtained from reference TRBV5-5 and TRBJ1-2, is as follows: DAGVTQSPTHLIKTRGQQVTLRCSPISGHKSVSWYQQVLGQGPQFIFQYYEKEERGRGNFPDRFSARQFPNYSSELNVNALLLGDSALYLCASSLGQIPNYGYTFGSGTRLTVV.

A few counts support this clonotype. The chain carries TRBV7-9 and TRBJ2-3; 8 bases agree with TRBD1. V was pared by 5 bases and J by 0 bases, with 4 bases of the junction left unmatched. Germline V gives CDR1 SEHNR, CDR2 FQNEAQ (reference sequence). This CDR3 region has 15 residues. CDR3: CASSQRQGSTDTQYF. CDR3 DNA: TGTGCCAGCAGCCAAAGACAGGGGAGCACAGATACGCAGTATTTT.